This T cell receptor (beta chain) was recovered during a study of blood T cell repertoires in COVID-19. Study at large: Sites in the United States, Italy and Spain provided acute and convalescent COVID-19 samples. PBMCs, B-cell-depleted T cells, or T cells provided the cDNA or gDNA that made up the material.

The V gene's germline CDR1 is SGHRS and CDR2 YFSETQ. V was clipped by 4 bases and J by 1 base, with 8 bases between them. The CDR3 consists of 13 residues. Per the original data handling: The assay estimated nucleated cells by amplifying reference gene primers. Assay used: immunoSEQ multiplex PCR; TCRdb lists only in-frame clones, some missing. The V and J calls and clone size come from that table; D and trimming were worked out from the DNA. The sample holds more than 200,000 clones; about 86% are singletons and the top ten take about 4.5%. The sequenced sample consisted of peripheral blood. The clonotype was recovered from a man aged 50 to 60 with active or convalescent COVID-19. V is TRBV5-1 and J is TRBJ1-1; D is uncertain. The CDR3 sequence is CASSLNTNTEAFF. The CDR3 coding sequence is TGCGCCAGCAGCCTTAACACGAACACTGAAGCTTTCTTT.